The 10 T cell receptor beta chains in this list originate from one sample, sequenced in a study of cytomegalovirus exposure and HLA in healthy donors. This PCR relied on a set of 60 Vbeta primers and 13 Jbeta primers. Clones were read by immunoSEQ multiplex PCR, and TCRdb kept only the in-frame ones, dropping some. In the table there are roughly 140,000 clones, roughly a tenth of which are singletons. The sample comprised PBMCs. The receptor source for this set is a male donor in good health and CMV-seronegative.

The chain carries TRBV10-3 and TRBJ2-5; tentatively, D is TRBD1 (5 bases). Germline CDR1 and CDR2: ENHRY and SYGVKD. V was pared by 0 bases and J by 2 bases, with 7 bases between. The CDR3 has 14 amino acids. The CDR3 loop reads CAISESDRQETQYF. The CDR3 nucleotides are TGTGCCATCAGTGAGTCTGACAGACAAGAGACCCAGTACTTC.

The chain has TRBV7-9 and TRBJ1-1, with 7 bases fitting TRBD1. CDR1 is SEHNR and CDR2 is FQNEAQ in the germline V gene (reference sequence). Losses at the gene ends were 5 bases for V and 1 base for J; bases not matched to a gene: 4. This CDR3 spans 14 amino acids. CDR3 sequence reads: CASSPGGSNTEAFF. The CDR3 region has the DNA TGTGCCAGCAGCCCAGGGGGATCGAACACTGAAGCTTTCTTT. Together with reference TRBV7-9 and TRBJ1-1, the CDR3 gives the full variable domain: DTGVSQNPRHKITKRGQNVTFRCDPISEHNRLYWYRQTLGQGPEFLTYFQNEAQLEKSRLLSDRFSAERPKGSFSTLEIQRTEQGDSAMYLCASSPGGSNTEAFFGQGTRLTVV.

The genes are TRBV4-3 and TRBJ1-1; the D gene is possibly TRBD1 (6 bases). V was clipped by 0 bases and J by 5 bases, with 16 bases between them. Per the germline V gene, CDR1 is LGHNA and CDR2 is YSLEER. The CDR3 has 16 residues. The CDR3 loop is CASSQDRGGLGTEAFF. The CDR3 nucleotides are TGCGCCAGCAGCCAAGATCGGGGGGGGCTGGGGACTGAAGCTTTCTTT.

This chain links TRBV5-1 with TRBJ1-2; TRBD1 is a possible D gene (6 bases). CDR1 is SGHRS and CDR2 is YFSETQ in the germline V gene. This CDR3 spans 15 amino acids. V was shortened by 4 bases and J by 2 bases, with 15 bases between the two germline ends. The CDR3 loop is CASSEGGGGNYGYTF. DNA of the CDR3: TGCGCCAGCAGCGAGGGGGGAGGGGGAAACTATGGCTACACCTTC. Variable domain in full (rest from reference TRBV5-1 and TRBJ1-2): KAGVTQTPRYLIKTRGQQVTLSCSPISGHRSVSWYQQTPGQGLQFLFEYFSETQRNKGNFPGRFSGRQFSNSRSEMNVSTLELGDSALYLCASSEGGGGNYGYTFGSGTRLTVV.

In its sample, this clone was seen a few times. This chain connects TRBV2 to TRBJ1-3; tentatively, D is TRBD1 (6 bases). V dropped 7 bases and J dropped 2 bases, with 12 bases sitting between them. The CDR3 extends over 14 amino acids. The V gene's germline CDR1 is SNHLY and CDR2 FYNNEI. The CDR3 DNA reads TGTGCCAGCACGGAATCAGGGGCTGGAAACACCATATATTTT. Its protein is CASTESGAGNTIYF.

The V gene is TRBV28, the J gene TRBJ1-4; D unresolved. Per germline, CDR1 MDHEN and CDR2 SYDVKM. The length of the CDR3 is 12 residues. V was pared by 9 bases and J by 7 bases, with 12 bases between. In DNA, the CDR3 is TGTGCCAGTGGTCCTGCGGGTGAAAAACTGTTTTTT. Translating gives CASGPAGEKLFF.

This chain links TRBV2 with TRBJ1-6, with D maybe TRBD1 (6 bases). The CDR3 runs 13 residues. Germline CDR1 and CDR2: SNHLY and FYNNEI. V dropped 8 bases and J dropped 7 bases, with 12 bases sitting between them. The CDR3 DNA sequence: TGTGCCAGCGGTCGGCAGGGGAATTCACCCCTCCACTTT. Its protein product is CASGRQGNSPLHF.

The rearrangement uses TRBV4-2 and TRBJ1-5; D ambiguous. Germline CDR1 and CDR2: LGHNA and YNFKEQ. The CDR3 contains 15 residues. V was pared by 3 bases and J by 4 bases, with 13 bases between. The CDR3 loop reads CASSHGRGQNQPQHF. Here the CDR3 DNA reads TGTGCCAGCAGCCACGGGCGGGGTCAAAATCAGCCCCAGCATTTT.

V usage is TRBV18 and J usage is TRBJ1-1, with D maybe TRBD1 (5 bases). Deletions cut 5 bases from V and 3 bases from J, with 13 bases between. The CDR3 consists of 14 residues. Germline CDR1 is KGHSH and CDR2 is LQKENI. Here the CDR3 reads CASSLGPGDTEAFF. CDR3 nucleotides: TGTGCCAGCTCATTAGGCCCGGGGGACACTGAAGCTTTCTTT.

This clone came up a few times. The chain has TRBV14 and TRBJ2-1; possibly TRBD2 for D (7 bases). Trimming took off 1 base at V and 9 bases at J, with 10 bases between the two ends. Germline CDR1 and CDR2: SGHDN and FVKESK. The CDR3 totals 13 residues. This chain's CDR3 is CASSQVRGGEQFF. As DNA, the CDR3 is TGTGCCAGCAGCCAAGTAAGGGGGGGTGAGCAGTTCTTC.